This T cell receptor beta chain comes out of a study of response to subunit inactivated influenza vaccine. This clonotype has only a few counts. Its target is not known. V shed 3 bases and J shed 5 bases, with 5 bases lying between them. The CDR3 is made up of 12 amino acids. CDR1 SGDLS and CDR2 YYNGEE come from the germline V gene. General study findings and limits: Few additional T cells are recruited per seasonal influenza vaccination, authors suggested.

TCRdb re-analysed the RT-PCR reads in MiXCR, keeping a single row per CDR3 protein. The sample carries fewer than 350,000 distinct CDR3 sequences, about a fifth recorded once. The gene calls are TRBV9 and TRBJ2-2; D gene ambiguous. The receptor comes from a man aged 50-75 years who received an inactivated influenza vaccine. The input for sequencing was PBMCs from blood, taken less than 22 months after vaccination. DNA for the CDR3: TGTGCCAGCAGCGAGAGTACCGGGGAGCTGTTTTTT. Its translation: CASSESTGELFF.